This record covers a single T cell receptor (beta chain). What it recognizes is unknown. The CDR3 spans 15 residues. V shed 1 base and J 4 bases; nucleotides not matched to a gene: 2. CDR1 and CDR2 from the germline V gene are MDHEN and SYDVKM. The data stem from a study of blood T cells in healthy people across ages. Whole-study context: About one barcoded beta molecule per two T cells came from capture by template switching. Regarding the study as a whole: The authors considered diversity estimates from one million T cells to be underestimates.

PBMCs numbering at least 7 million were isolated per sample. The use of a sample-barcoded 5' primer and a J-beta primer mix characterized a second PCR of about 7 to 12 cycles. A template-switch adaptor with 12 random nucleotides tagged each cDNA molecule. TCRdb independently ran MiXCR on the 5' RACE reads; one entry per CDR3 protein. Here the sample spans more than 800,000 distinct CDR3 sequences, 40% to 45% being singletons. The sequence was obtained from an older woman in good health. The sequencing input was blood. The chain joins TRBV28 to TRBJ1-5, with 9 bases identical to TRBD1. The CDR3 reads CASSLLQGANQPQHF. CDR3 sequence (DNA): TGTGCCAGCAGTTTATTACAGGGGGCTAATCAGCCCCAGCATTTT.